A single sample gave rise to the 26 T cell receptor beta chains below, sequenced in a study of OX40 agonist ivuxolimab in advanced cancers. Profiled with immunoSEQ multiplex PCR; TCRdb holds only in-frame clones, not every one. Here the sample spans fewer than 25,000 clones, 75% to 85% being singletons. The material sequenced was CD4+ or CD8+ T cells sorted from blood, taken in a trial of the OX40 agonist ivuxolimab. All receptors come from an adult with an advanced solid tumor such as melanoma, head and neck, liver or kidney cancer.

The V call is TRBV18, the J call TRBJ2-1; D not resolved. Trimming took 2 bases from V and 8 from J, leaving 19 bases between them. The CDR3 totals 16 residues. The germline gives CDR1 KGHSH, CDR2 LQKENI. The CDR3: CASSPYQAPSVDEQFF. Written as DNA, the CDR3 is TGTGCCAGCTCACCATATCAGGCCCCCAGTGTGGATGAGCAGTTCTTC.

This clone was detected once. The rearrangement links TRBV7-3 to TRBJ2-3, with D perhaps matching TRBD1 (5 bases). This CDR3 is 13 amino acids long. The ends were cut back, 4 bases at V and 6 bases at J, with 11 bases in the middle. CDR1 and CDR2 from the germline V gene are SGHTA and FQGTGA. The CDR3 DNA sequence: TGTGCCAGCAGCTGGCAGGGTGGTGATACGCAGTATTTT. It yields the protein CASSWQGGDTQYF. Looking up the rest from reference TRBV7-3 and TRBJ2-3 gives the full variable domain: GAGVSQTPSNKVTEKGKYVELRCDPISGHTALYWYRQSLGQGPEFLIYFQGTGAADDSGLPNDRFFAVRPEGSVSTLKIQRTERGDSAVYLCASSWQGGDTQYFGPGTRLTVL.

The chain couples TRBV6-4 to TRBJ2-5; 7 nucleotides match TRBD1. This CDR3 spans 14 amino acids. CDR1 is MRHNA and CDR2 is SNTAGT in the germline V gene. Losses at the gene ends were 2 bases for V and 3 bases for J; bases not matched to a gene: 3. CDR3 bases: TGTGCCAGCAGTGACAGGGGGCGGGAAGAGACCCAGTACTTC. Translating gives CASSDRGREETQYF.

The CDR3 bases are TGCGCCAGCAGCCGGACAGGGGCGATAGGCACCGGGGAGCTGTTTTTT. Its translation is CASSRTGAIGTGELFF. V usage is TRBV5-1 and J usage is TRBJ2-2, with TRBD1 matching 9 bases. This CDR3 comprises 16 residues. Trimming cost V 4 bases and J 4 bases; bases outside gene matches: 8. Germline V gene lookup returns CDR1 SGHRS and CDR2 YFSETQ.

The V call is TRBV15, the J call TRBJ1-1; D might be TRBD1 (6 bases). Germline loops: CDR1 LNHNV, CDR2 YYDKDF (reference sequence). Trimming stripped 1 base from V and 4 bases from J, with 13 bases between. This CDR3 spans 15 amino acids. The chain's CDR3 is CATSRARGGGTEAFF. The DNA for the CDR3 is TGTGCCACCAGCAGAGCAAGAGGAGGGGGCACTGAAGCTTTCTTT.

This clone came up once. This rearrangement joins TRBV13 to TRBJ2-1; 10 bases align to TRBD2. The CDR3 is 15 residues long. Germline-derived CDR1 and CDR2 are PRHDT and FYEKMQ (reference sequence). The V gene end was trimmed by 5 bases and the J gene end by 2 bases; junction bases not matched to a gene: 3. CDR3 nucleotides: TGTGCCAGCAGCCCAGGACTAGCGGCCTACAATGAGCAGTTCTTC. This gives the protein CASSPGLAAYNEQFF.

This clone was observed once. The CDR3 reads CASGNRGPAVAAVHNEQFF. The CDR3 DNA reads as TGCGCCAGCGGTAACAGGGGCCCCGCGGTAGCGGCGGTGCACAATGAGCAGTTCTTC. This chain uses TRBV23-1 with TRBJ2-1; TRBD1 is a possible D gene (7 bases). TRBV23-1 is placed among ORFs of uncertain function. Trimming removed 8 bases from V and 5 bases from J, with 31 bases in between. The CDR3 is 19 residues long.

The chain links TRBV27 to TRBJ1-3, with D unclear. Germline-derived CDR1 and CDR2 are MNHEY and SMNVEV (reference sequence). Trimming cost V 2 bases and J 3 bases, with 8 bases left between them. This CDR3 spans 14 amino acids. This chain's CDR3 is CASSLGGLGNTIYF. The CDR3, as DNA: TGTGCCAGCAGTTTAGGAGGGCTTGGAAACACCATATATTTT.

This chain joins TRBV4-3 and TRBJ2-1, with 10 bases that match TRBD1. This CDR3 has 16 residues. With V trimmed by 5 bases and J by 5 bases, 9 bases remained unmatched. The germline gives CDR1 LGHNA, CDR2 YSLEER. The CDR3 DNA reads TGCGCCAGCAGCGACGACAGGGGGCTGGGGGACAATGAGCAGTTCTTC. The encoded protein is CASSDDRGLGDNEQFF.

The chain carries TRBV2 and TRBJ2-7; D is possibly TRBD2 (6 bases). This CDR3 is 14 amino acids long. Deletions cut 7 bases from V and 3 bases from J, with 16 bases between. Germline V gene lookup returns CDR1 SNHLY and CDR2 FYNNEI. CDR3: CASTGSGNHYEQYF. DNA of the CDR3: TGTGCCAGCACGGGTAGCGGCAACCACTACGAGCAGTACTTC.

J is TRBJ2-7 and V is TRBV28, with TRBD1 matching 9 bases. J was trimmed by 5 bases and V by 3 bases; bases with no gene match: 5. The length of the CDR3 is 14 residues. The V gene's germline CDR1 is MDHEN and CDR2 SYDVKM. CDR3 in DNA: TGTGCCAGCAGTTTCAGGGACAGGGTCCACGAGCAGTACTTC. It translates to CASSFRDRVHEQYF.

The CDR3 sequence is CASVILNVLTF. CDR3 bases: TGTGCCAGTGTTATCTTGAACGTCCTGACTTTC. The V call is TRBV2, the J call TRBJ2-6; D uncertain. V was shortened by 9 bases and J by 10 bases, with 10 bases between the two germline ends. Germline V lookup: CDR1 SNHLY, CDR2 FYNNEI. This CDR3 comprises 11 residues.

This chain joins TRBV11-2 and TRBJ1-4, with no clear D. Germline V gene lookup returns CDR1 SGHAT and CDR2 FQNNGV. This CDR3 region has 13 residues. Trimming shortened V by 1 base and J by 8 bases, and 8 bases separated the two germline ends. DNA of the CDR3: TGTGCCAGCAGCTTAGGAGTCTACGAAAAACTGTTTTTT. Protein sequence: CASSLGVYEKLFF.

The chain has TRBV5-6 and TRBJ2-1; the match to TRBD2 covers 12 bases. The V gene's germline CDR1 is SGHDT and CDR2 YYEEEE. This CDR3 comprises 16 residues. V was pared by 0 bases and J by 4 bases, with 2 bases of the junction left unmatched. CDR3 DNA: TGTGCCAGCAGCTTGGAACTAGCGGGAGGTTACAATGAGCAGTTCTTC. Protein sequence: CASSLELAGGYNEQFF.

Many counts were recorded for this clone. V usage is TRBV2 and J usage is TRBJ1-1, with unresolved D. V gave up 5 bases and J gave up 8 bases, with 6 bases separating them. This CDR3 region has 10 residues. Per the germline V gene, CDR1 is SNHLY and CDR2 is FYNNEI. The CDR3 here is CASSLGEAFF. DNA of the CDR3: TGTGCCAGCAGTTTGGGGGAAGCTTTCTTT.

CDR3 sequence (DNA): TGTGCCAGCAGCCTGGGACTCGATAGGGACGAGCAGTACTTC. This translates into CASSLGLDRDEQYF. The genes are TRBV27 and TRBJ2-7; D is perhaps TRBD2 (6 bases). V dropped 6 bases and J dropped 5 bases, with 17 bases sitting between them. Germline-derived CDR1 and CDR2 are MNHEY and SMNVEV (reference sequence). This CDR3 has 14 residues.

The CDR3 nucleotides read TGTGCCACCAGAACGACTAGCGGGGGATCTCCTAGCACAGATACGCAGTATTTT. Protein product: CATRTTSGGSPSTDTQYF. The chain uses TRBV15 and TRBJ2-3, with TRBD2 matching 12 bases. Germline assignment: CDR1 LNHNV and CDR2 YYDKDF (reference sequence). The CDR3 is 18 residues long. V shed 6 bases, J shed 0 bases, and the junction held 10 bases outside the gene matches. Full variable domain (remainder filled in from reference TRBV15 and TRBJ2-3): DAMVIQNPRYQVTQFGKPVTLSCSQTLNHNVMYWYQQKSSQAPKLLFHYYDKDFNNEADTPDNFQSRRPNTSFCFLDIRSPGLGDTAMYLCATRTTSGGSPSTDTQYFGPGTRLTVL.

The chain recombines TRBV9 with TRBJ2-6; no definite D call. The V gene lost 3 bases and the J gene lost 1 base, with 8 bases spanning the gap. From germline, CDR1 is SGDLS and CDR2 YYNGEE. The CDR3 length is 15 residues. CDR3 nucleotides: TGTGCCAGCAGCGCCTACACGTCTGGGGCCAACGTCCTGACTTTC. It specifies CASSAYTSGANVLTF.

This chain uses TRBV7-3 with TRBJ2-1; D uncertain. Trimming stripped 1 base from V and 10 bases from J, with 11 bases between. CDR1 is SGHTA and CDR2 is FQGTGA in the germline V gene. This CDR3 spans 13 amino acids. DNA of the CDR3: TGTGCCAGCAGCTTAAATATAGCCGGGGAGCAGTTCTTC. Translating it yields CASSLNIAGEQFF. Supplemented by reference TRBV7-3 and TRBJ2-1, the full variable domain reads GAGVSQTPSNKVTEKGKYVELRCDPISGHTALYWYRQSLGQGPEFLIYFQGTGAADDSGLPNDRFFAVRPEGSVSTLKIQRTERGDSAVYLCASSLNIAGEQFFGPGTRLTVL.

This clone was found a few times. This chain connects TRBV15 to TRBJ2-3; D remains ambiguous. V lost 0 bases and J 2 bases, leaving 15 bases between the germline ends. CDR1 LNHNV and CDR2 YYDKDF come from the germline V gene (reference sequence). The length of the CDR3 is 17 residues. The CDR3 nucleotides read TGTGCCACCAGCAGAGACCCCCCAGAAAAGCCCACAGATACGCAGTATTTT. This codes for CATSRDPPEKPTDTQYF.

This chain's CDR3 is CASSWMDVDSQETQYF. CDR3 nucleotides: TGTGCCAGCAGTTGGATGGACGTTGACTCTCAAGAGACCCAGTACTTC. V usage is TRBV6-5 and J usage is TRBJ2-5; D remains ambiguous. V was pared by 4 bases and J by 2 bases, with 17 bases between. Germline CDR1 reads MNHEY; CDR2 reads SVGAGI. This CDR3 comprises 16 residues.

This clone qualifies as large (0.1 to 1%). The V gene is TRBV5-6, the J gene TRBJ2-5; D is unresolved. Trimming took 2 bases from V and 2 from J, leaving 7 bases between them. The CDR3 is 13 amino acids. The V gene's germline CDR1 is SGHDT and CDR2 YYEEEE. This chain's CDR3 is CASSFRPQETQYF. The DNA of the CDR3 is TGTGCCAGCAGCTTCCGGCCGCAAGAGACCCAGTACTTC.

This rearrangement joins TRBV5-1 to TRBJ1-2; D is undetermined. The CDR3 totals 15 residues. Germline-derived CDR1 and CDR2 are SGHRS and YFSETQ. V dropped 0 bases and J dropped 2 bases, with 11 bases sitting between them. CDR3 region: CASSLAVVENYGYTF. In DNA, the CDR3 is TGCGCCAGCAGCTTGGCCGTGGTGGAGAACTATGGCTACACCTTC.

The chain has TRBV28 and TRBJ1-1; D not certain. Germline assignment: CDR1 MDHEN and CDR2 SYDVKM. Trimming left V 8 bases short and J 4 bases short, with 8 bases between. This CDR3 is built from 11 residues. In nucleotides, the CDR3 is TGTGCCAGCCTGTTTGGCACTGAAGCTTTCTTT. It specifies CASLFGTEAFF.

The CDR3 sequence: CATSRVSGYIETQYF. The CDR3 DNA reads as TGTGCCACCAGCAGAGTGTCCGGTTACATAGAGACCCAGTACTTC. The V and J genes are TRBV15 and TRBJ2-5; D gene unclear. Germline CDR1 reads LNHNV; CDR2 reads YYDKDF (reference sequence). Trimming took off 1 base at V and 4 bases at J, with 13 bases between the two ends. This CDR3 contains 15 residues.

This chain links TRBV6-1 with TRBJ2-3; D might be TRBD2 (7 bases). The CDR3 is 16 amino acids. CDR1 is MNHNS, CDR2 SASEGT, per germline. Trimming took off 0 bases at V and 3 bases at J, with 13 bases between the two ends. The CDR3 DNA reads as TGTGCCAGCAGTGAAGCCCCGGGGGGCTCTACAGATACGCAGTATTTT. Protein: CASSEAPGGSTDTQYF.